The clone carrying this TCR beta chain was recorded a few times. Antigen unknown. Profiling of TCR beta VDJ combinations and CDR3 sequences used genomic DNA as template. TCRdb analysed the reads with MiXCR anew, one entry per CDR3 protein. The sample has 120,000 or so distinct CDR3 sequences, 48% seen once. The entry originates in a study of CD8+CD57+ T cells in acquired aplastic anemia. As for the study in general: Each DNA sample taken from sorted CD4+ and CD8+ cells came to roughly 3.5 ug on average. Study outcomes and limitations: Patients were compared with controls for CD8+ Simpson's diversity, and no significant difference emerged. A set of roughly 27 CD8+ CDR3 sequences was shared between patients and controls, and these sequences appeared highly expressed in patients.

CDR1 LNHDA and CDR2 SQIVND come from the germline V gene (reference sequence). With 6 bases removed from V and 4 bases from J, the gap between germline ends came to 11 bases. This CDR3 has 13 amino acids. The sample comprised sorted CD4+, CD8+, or CD8+CD57+ T cells (not recorded which) from PBMCs. The rearrangement uses TRBV19 and TRBJ2-3, with a weak D call TRBD2 (6 bases). The clonotype comes from a human donor in good health, serving as a control. CDR3 nucleotides: TGTGCCAGTAGCGCGGGGCGGGCAGATACGCAGTATTTT. Translated, it gives CASSAGRADTQYF.